This T cell receptor beta chain came from a study of blood T cell repertoires in COVID-19 (dated by TCRdb to 2020 to 2021). Regarding the complete study: Collaborator samples came from the United States, Italy and Spain and covered acute and convalescent phases of COVID-19. The material from the prospective study consisted of cDNA or gDNA derived from T cells, B-cell-depleted T cells, or PBMCs. The dataset comprised deeply sampled blood TCRbeta repertoires from subjects exposed to, actively infected with, or recovered from COVID-19. The repertoires were made available in a free public database intended to serve as a resource for research on the immune response to SARS-CoV-2. The samples were drawn from two sources: the first 160 participants of the ongoing ImmuneRACE study, and 950 to 1,500 subjects contributed by 6 global collaborators. The sample metadata nearly always contained a de-identified subject ID, COVID-19 status, age in years and sex. Where HLA class I and class II types were available, the types were taken from metadata supplied by the sample provider, not from assay-based typing.

The collaborating institutions used their own protocols to collect whole blood in K2EDTA tubes. For TCRbeta analysis, collaborators shipped samples as frozen whole blood, isolated PBMCs, or DNA extracted from either of those sample types. The immunoSEQ Assay, a bias-controlled multiplex PCR, was used to amplify TCRbeta CDR3 regions from genomic DNA. Turning to the authors' computational methods: The number of nucleated cells in each sample was estimated by amplification of reference gene primers within the assay. To quantify the absolute abundance of each unique TCRbeta CDR3 rearrangement, sequence reads were collapsed and filtered. For each sample, productive Simpson clonality was calculated as the square root of Simpson's diversity index across productive rearrangements. TCRdb took this table from immuneACCESS and kept in-frame rearrangements with V and J called. Such tables lack part of the clones; where checked against another copy, unresolved V genes explain under half of the gap, and the rest is unexplained. Clone size and V and J calls were adopted from that table, with D and trimming inferred from the DNA. In all, the sample holds approximately 170,000 clones, and roughly nine tenths of those were seen once. The top ten hold under 5% of the sample.

Results the study describes overall, beyond this receptor: How much clinical and demographic metadata was included differed by source and by participant, and the metadata was provided uncurated.

This clone was seen a few times. There is no known antigen for this receptor. There are no base qualities to consult, and no much larger clone falls within one base. Reading from cysteine to phenylalanine, the CDR3 counts 13 amino acids. The sequence is cut down to CDR3 DNA, 39 bases in frame from base 1. Trimming removed 3 bases from V and 0 bases from J, leaving 6 bases between the germline ends. Via the germline V gene, CDR1 is SQVTM and CDR2 ANQGSEA. The V and J genes are TRBV29-1 and TRBJ1-5, with the D gene too uncertain to name. Specimen: peripheral blood. The clonotype was recovered from a woman between 65 and 79 years old with acute or convalescent COVID-19. CDR3 sequence: CSVEEDSNQPQHF. The DNA sequence reads TGCAGCGTTGAGGAGGATAGCAATCAGCCCCAGCATTTT.